This TCR beta chain was sequenced in a study of T cell repertoires in cytomegalovirus infection. As for the study in general: Epitope selection comprised recently identified HLA-C-restricted CMV epitopes and well-studied HLA-B-restricted CMV epitopes. Indications came from public TCR beta signatures; they pointed to CMV infection and to a matching HLA type.

Trimming shortened V by 1 base and J by 12 bases, and 15 bases separated the two germline ends. Germline V lookup: CDR1 MGHRA, CDR2 YSYEKL. This CDR3 region has 13 residues. To note about this clonotype: Its antigen is unknown.

TCRdb re-analysed the reads in MiXCR, keeping a single row per CDR3 protein. Seen here are roughly 69,000 distinct CDR3 sequences, around 20% observed once, and the top ten hold 60% to 75%. The material was CD8+ T cells from cultured PBMCs, obtained from culture after CMV antigen stimulation. The chain links TRBV4-1 to TRBJ1-1, with D hard to call. This clonotype was obtained from a human donor in good health (CMV status not recorded). Some clones in this sample may be carry-over from other donors' samples. CDR3 DNA sequence: TGCGCCAGCAGCCAAGGAAACCCGTATGGGACTTTCTTT. It specifies CASSQGNPYGTFF.